This T cell receptor (beta chain) was identified in a study of siplizumab effects on memory and regulatory T cells. Study observations and caveats: Researchers did not confirm the suppressive function of proliferating Tregs from siplizumab cultures. Unstimulated subsets contained matches for only a minor fraction of alloreactive clones.

V was trimmed by 2 bases and J by 5 bases, leaving 11 bases between them. The CDR3 is 13 amino acids. Germline V gene sequence: CDR1 SGDLS, CDR2 YYNGEE. It was 80,000 to 100,000 TCR templates that were assayed per sample. The repertoire was sequenced with immunoSEQ multiplex PCR; TCRdb's copy has only in-frame clones and lacks some. The sample consists of 90,000 to 95,000 clones, approximately 93% of them appearing once. Regarding this clone: Its antigen is not known.

V is TRBV9 and J is TRBJ2-7; D is perhaps TRBD2 (6 bases). Sequencing input: CD8+ T cells sorted from blood. The clonotype was recovered from a human donor in good health. Here the CDR3 DNA reads TGTGCCAGCAGCGTCAGCGGGTCGGACGAGCAGTACTTC. This encodes CASSVSGSDEQYF.